This entry lists 14 T cell receptor beta chains sequenced from one sample in a study of T cells after posttransplantation cyclophosphamide. TCRdb's copy holds only in-frame clones and misses some; the assay was immunoSEQ multiplex PCR. The sample includes some 4,200 clones, about 79% seen only once; the top ten take roughly a third. Busulfan-fludarabine conditioning, marrow transplant, and cyclophosphamide on days +3 and +4 were administered. The sample in question was PBMCs, obtained after allogeneic stem cell transplant with posttransplant cyclophosphamide. Receptors originate from a male patient between 40 and 49 years old who received an allogeneic stem cell transplant from a related donor, was CMV-positive, and had acute and chronic GVHD. Some of these T cells may belong to the graft donor.

This clone has just one count. V and J are TRBV12-5 and TRBJ2-3; 15 bases agree with TRBD2. The germline gives CDR1 LGHNT, CDR2 FRNRAP. The CDR3 is 16 residues long. V trimming: 4 bases; J trimming: 4 bases; junction bases outside the gene matches: 3. In DNA form, the CDR3 reads TGTGCTAGTGGTTCGGGACTAGCGGGAGGTGCAGATACGCAGTATTTT. This encodes CASGSGLAGGADTQYF.

The rearrangement links TRBV5-1 to TRBJ2-3, with TRBD2 matching 11 bases. Germline lookup yields CDR1 SGHRS and CDR2 YFSETQ. The CDR3 is made up of 15 amino acids. V shed 4 bases, J shed 4 bases, and the junction held 5 bases outside the gene matches. This CDR3 reads CASSHGTSGPDTQYF. In DNA form, the CDR3 reads TGCGCCAGCAGCCACGGGACTAGCGGCCCAGATACGCAGTATTTT.

The sample holds a few counts of this clone. The chain is built from TRBV7-9 and TRBJ1-4; TRBD1 might be the D (6 bases). The CDR3 length is 15 residues. Germline values: CDR1 SEHNR, CDR2 FQNEAQ (reference sequence). Trimming stripped 1 base from V and 8 bases from J, with 14 bases between. CDR3 residues: CASSLGGQRGEKLFF. As DNA, the CDR3 is TGTGCCAGCAGCTTAGGGGGACAAAGAGGGGAAAAACTGTTTTTT.

This clone has a single count. This CDR3 reads CASSLDRANIQYF. Written as DNA, the CDR3 is TGTGCCAGCAGCTTAGACAGGGCCAACATTCAGTACTTC. The chain employs TRBV7-8 and TRBJ2-4; weak D call: TRBD1 (6 bases). Germline V gene lookup returns CDR1 SGHVS and CDR2 FQNEAQ. This CDR3 comprises 13 residues. The V end lost 1 base, the J end lost 7 bases, and 8 bases lay between the germline ends.

The V gene is TRBV25-1, the J gene TRBJ2-1; 9 positions match TRBD1. The CDR3 spans 15 residues. Germline CDR1 and CDR2: MGHDK and SYGVNS. J was trimmed by 1 base and V by 2 bases; bases with no gene match: 0. CDR3 nucleotide sequence: TGTGCCAGCAGTGAAGACAGGGGGTCCTACAATGAGCAGTTCTTC. Amino acid sequence: CASSEDRGSYNEQFF.

The chain employs TRBV7-9 and TRBJ2-7; D remains ambiguous. CDR1 is SEHNR and CDR2 is FQNEAQ in the germline V gene (reference sequence). The CDR3 loop spans 11 amino acids. With 5 bases removed from V and 5 bases from J, the gap between germline ends came to 7 bases. CDR3 protein: CASSSTNEQYF. As DNA, the CDR3 is TGTGCCAGCAGCAGCACCAACGAGCAGTACTTC.

The J gene is TRBJ2-5, the V gene TRBV27, with TRBD1 identical over 8 bases. The tail of the sequence fits TRBJ2-7 better, so the J call may be wrong. The CDR3 totals 15 residues. Per the germline V gene, CDR1 is MNHEY and CDR2 is SMNVEV (reference sequence). The DNA of the CDR3 is TGTGCCAGCAGTTTATCGGGACAGGTTTCGTACGAGCAGTACTTC. It codes for CASSLSGQVSYEQYF.

This clone is categorized as medium-sized. This chain uses TRBV30 with TRBJ1-1; no reliable D call. The CDR3 sequence is 13 residues long. The germline V gene encodes CDR1 GTSNPN and CDR2 SVGIG (reference sequence). Trimming took 2 bases from V and 5 from J, leaving 12 bases between them. The CDR3 region is CAWSYKGGTEAFF. CDR3 sequence (DNA): TGTGCCTGGAGTTATAAGGGAGGTACTGAAGCTTTCTTT.

This clone has a handful of counts. The J gene is TRBJ2-7, the V gene TRBV7-8, with 7 bases matching TRBD1. Looked up from germline, CDR1 is SGHVS and CDR2 is FQNEAQ. This CDR3 comprises 17 residues. With V trimmed by 1 base and J by 3 bases, 12 bases remained unmatched. CDR3 sequence reads: CASSLEGQLSRGYEQYF. The DNA of the CDR3 is TGTGCCAGCAGCTTAGAGGGACAGCTCTCTAGGGGCTACGAGCAGTACTTC.

The rearrangement joins TRBV27 to TRBJ2-1, with TRBD2 as a possible D gene (6 bases). Trimming took off 8 bases at V and 4 bases at J, with 9 bases between the two ends. This CDR3 spans 12 amino acids. Germline V gene lookup returns CDR1 MNHEY and CDR2 SMNVEV (reference sequence). The CDR3 is CASGGRYNEQFF. DNA for the CDR3: TGTGCCAGCGGAGGGAGATACAATGAGCAGTTCTTC.

The gene calls are TRBV27 and TRBJ2-3; D possibly corresponds to TRBD2 (5 bases). The length of the CDR3 is 12 residues. The V and J ends lost 5 bases and 3 bases respectively, with 6 bases between them. Germline assignment: CDR1 MNHEY and CDR2 SMNVEV (reference sequence). This chain's CDR3 is CASSPGTDTQYF. The CDR3 DNA reads as TGTGCCAGCAGTCCGGGAACAGATACGCAGTATTTT.

This clone showed up just once. V and J are TRBV28 and TRBJ2-6; no definite D call. Germline lookup yields CDR1 MDHEN and CDR2 SYDVKM. The CDR3 is 15 amino acids. V was clipped by 2 bases and J by 2 bases, with 7 bases between them. CDR3 nucleotides: TGTGCCAGCAGTTTAGGTGGGCCTGGGGCCAACGTCCTGACTTTC. Amino acids: CASSLGGPGANVLTF. Together with reference TRBV28 and TRBJ2-6, the CDR3 gives the full variable domain: DVKVTQSSRYLVKRTGEKVFLECVQDMDHENMFWYRQDPGLGLRLIYFSYDVKMKEKGDIPEGYSVSREKKERFSLILESASTNQTSMYLCASSLGGPGANVLTFGAGSRLTVL.

V gene TRBV29-1 combines with J gene TRBJ2-1; 10 bases are a match to TRBD2. The CDR3 has 16 residues. Germline CDR1 is SQVTM and CDR2 is ANQGSEA. The V gene end was trimmed by 0 bases and the J gene end by 7 bases; junction bases not matched to a gene: 9. The CDR3: CSVEDQSAGGLNEQFF. The CDR3 region has the DNA TGCAGCGTTGAAGATCAGTCAGCGGGAGGGCTAAATGAGCAGTTCTTC.

This clone appeared a single time. The chain combines TRBV19 with TRBJ2-1, with D unresolved. Deletions cut 1 base from V and 8 bases from J, with 6 bases between. Per germline, CDR1 LNHDA and CDR2 SQIVND (reference sequence). This CDR3 has 12 residues. The CDR3 coding sequence is TGTGCCAGTAGTATAGCAGTGGATGAGCAGTTCTTC. This gives the protein CASSIAVDEQFF.